The 29 T cell receptor beta chains below all came from one sample that was sequenced in a study of shared clonotypes between healthy human individuals. Measured with immunoSEQ multiplex PCR; TCRdb has only the in-frame clones, and not every one. This table has about 1.5 million clones, about 98% appearing once. The material sequenced was naive CD4+ T cells sorted from blood. Subset defined: CD45RA+ positively selected. The receptor source for this set is a man aged 30 to 39 in good health.

The rearrangement uses TRBV5-1 and TRBJ1-4; D ambiguous. The CDR3 loop spans 14 amino acids. V was trimmed by 0 bases and J by 3 bases, leaving 6 bases between them. Per the germline V gene, CDR1 is SGHRS and CDR2 is YFSETQ. The CDR3 nucleotides are TGCGCCAGCAGCTTGGCAGGTCCTAATGAAAAACTGTTTTTT. Its translation is CASSLAGPNEKLFF.

This chain uses TRBV7-9 with TRBJ1-1; no firm D call. This CDR3 spans 14 amino acids. CDR1 SEHNR and CDR2 FQNEAQ come from the germline V gene (reference sequence). V lost 5 bases and J 1 base, leaving 11 bases between the germline ends. The CDR3 protein is CASSPWVGNTEAFF. In nucleotides, the CDR3 is TGTGCCAGCAGCCCTTGGGTAGGGAACACTGAAGCTTTCTTT.

V and J are TRBV5-1 and TRBJ2-7, with unresolved D. Trimming took off 1 base at V and 3 bases at J, with 11 bases between the two ends. Germline V gene data show CDR1 as SGHRS and CDR2 as YFSETQ. The CDR3 has 14 amino acids. The CDR3 here is CASSLTGIDYEQYF. The CDR3 DNA sequence: TGCGCCAGCAGCTTGACTGGGATCGACTACGAGCAGTACTTC.

The chain is built from TRBV5-1 and TRBJ2-7, with D unresolved. CDR3 length equals 14 residues. Germline CDR1 SGHRS, CDR2 YFSETQ. Trimming stripped 0 bases from V and 0 bases from J, with 7 bases between. CDR3 in amino acids: CASSLDGYSYEQYF. DNA of the CDR3: TGCGCCAGCAGCTTGGACGGATACTCCTACGAGCAGTACTTC.

V usage is TRBV2 and J usage is TRBJ2-7; the D gene is possibly TRBD1 (6 bases). This CDR3 is built from 14 residues. V lost 6 bases and J lost 2, with 14 bases in between. Germline lookup yields CDR1 SNHLY and CDR2 FYNNEI. CDR3 sequence reads: CASSPQGPPYEQYF. As DNA, the CDR3 is TGTGCCAGCAGCCCTCAGGGGCCTCCCTACGAGCAGTACTTC.

This clone occurred once. The gene calls are TRBV25-1 and TRBJ1-2; the D gene is possibly TRBD1 (5 bases). CDR1 is MGHDK and CDR2 is SYGVNS in the germline V gene. V lost 4 bases to trimming and J lost 6 bases, with 24 bases between them. The CDR3 contains 17 residues. CDR3 loop: CASSGRHPTDAGDGYTF. The CDR3 region has the DNA TGTGCCAGCAGTGGAAGACACCCGACAGACGCCGGGGATGGCTACACCTTC.

This chain uses TRBV28 with TRBJ2-7; the D is unclear. The V end lost 5 bases, the J end lost 2 bases, and 10 bases lay between the germline ends. Germline CDR1 and CDR2: MDHEN and SYDVKM. CDR3 length: 13 residues. The CDR3 DNA sequence: TGTGCCAGCAGTCCACCACCAGCCTACGAGCAGTACTTC. Protein: CASSPPPAYEQYF.

The chain couples TRBV7-9 to TRBJ2-7, with 11 bases matching TRBD2. The CDR3 sequence is 16 residues long. The germline V gene encodes CDR1 SEHNR and CDR2 FQNEAQ (reference sequence). J lost 3 bases, V lost 4 bases, and 8 bases had no gene match. The CDR3 DNA reads as TGTGCCAGCAGCTCAGGACGCCTAGCGGGGGGCTACGAGCAGTACTTC. Protein sequence: CASSSGRLAGGYEQYF.

This chain links TRBV5-1 with TRBJ2-7; possibly TRBD1 for D (6 bases). Trimming removed 3 bases from V and 7 bases from J, with 14 bases in between. Looked up from germline, CDR1 is SGHRS and CDR2 is YFSETQ. The CDR3 runs 13 residues. The CDR3 DNA sequence: TGCGCCAGCAGCTCAGGGGTTCTCGGGGAGCAGTACTTC. The encoded protein is CASSSGVLGEQYF.

The rearrangement joins TRBV7-9 to TRBJ1-1, with D possibly TRBD1 on 5 matching bases. The CDR3 is 11 residues long. Germline V gene data show CDR1 as SEHNR and CDR2 as FQNEAQ (reference sequence). Between the trimmed V and J ends, which lost 5 bases and 8 bases, there was a span of 9 bases. CDR3 protein: CASSERGEAFF. CDR3 DNA sequence: TGTGCCAGCAGCGAGCGGGGGGAAGCTTTCTTT.

The rearrangement uses TRBV5-1 and TRBJ1-1; D not resolved. Germline V lookup: CDR1 SGHRS, CDR2 YFSETQ. CDR3 length: 13 residues. V dropped 4 bases and J dropped 1 base, with 8 bases sitting between them. The CDR3 nucleotides are TGCGCCAGCAGCGATCCCCAGAACACTGAAGCTTTCTTT. Its protein product is CASSDPQNTEAFF.

As concerns this clone: At the DNA level, this CDR3 is encoded by other sequences in the same sample as well. The chain couples TRBV11-2 to TRBJ2-1, with 10 bases aligning to TRBD2. This CDR3 region has 15 residues. The V segment lost 4 bases and the J segment 4 bases; nucleotides outside the gene matches: 4. The germline V gene encodes CDR1 SGHAT and CDR2 FQNNGV. For the CDR3, the DNA is TGTGCCAGCAGCTCTGGACTAGCGGCTTACAATGAGCAGTTCTTC. This encodes CASSSGLAAYNEQFF.

The genes are TRBV19 and TRBJ2-5; 8 bases fit TRBD1. The germline gives CDR1 LNHDA, CDR2 SQIVND (reference sequence). The CDR3 is 15 amino acids. V lost 10 bases to trimming and J lost 1 base; unmatched junction nucleotides: 11. The CDR3 DNA reads as TGTGCCACCCTAGGTCCAGGGGGCTCCCAAGAGACCCAGTACTTC. Its translation is CATLGPGGSQETQYF. Supplemented by reference TRBV19 and TRBJ2-5, the full variable domain reads DGGITQSPKYLFRKEGQNVTLSCEQNLNHDAMYWYRQDPGQGLRLIYYSQIVNDFQKGDIAEGYSVSREKKESFPLTVTSAQKNPTAFYLCATLGPGGSQETQYFGPGTRLLVL.

The chain employs TRBV11-1 and TRBJ2-7, with 8 nucleotides matching TRBD1. CDR3 size: 14 residues. The V and J ends lost 5 bases and 4 bases, in that order; junction bases with no gene match: 7. In germline, CDR1 is SGHAT, CDR2 FQDESV (reference sequence). CDR3 sequence: CASSLQGELYEQYF. The DNA for the CDR3 is TGTGCCAGCAGCCTACAGGGGGAGCTTTACGAGCAGTACTTC.

The sample holds one count of this clone. The chain carries TRBV27 and TRBJ2-1; D gene uncertain. The germline gives CDR1 MNHEY, CDR2 SMNVEV (reference sequence). With 3 bases removed from V and 9 bases from J, the gap between germline ends came to 12 bases. The CDR3 has 13 residues. The CDR3 spells CASSFSSFSEQFF. The CDR3 DNA is TGTGCCAGCAGTTTCTCTAGTTTCAGTGAGCAGTTCTTC.

The genes are TRBV28 and TRBJ1-2, with D possibly TRBD1 on 5 matching bases. Germline CDR1 MDHEN, CDR2 SYDVKM. There are 16 residues in the CDR3. V was clipped by 6 bases and J by 0 bases, with 17 bases between them. Here the CDR3 DNA reads TGTGCCAGCAGCAATCCTCGACAGAGAGCTAACTATGGCTACACCTTC. Translated: CASSNPRQRANYGYTF.

This clone was detected once. V is TRBV25-1 and J is TRBJ2-7, with D perhaps matching TRBD1 (5 bases). V was cut by 6 bases and J by 3 bases, with 6 bases left in between. The length of the CDR3 is 11 residues. In germline, CDR1 is MGHDK, CDR2 SYGVNS. The CDR3 loop reads CASRDIYEQYF. The DNA for the CDR3 is TGTGCCAGCAGGGACATCTACGAGCAGTACTTC.

CDR3: CASSGSSGARKMYEQYF. The DNA for the CDR3 is TGTGCCAGCAGTGGATCTAGCGGGGCCCGTAAGATGTACGAGCAGTACTTC. This chain joins TRBV27 and TRBJ2-7, with 9 positions matching TRBD2. The CDR3 spans 17 residues. Germline CDR1 MNHEY, CDR2 SMNVEV (reference sequence). Trimming removed 5 bases from V and 4 bases from J; junction bases left unmatched: 15.

Of note for this clone: This specimen includes other DNA sequences encoding the same CDR3. The chain links TRBV9 to TRBJ1-1, with a weak D call TRBD1 (5 bases). V was cut by 0 bases and J by 6 bases, with 9 bases left in between. The CDR3 runs to 13 residues. CDR1 and CDR2 from the germline V gene are SGDLS and YYNGEE. CDR3 sequence: CASSVGWGAEAFF. CDR3 nucleotides: TGTGCCAGCAGCGTAGGTTGGGGGGCTGAAGCTTTCTTT.

As to this clone: At the DNA level, this CDR3 is encoded by other sequences in the same sample as well. This chain joins TRBV28 and TRBJ2-7; D is unclear. V lost 2 bases to trimming and J lost 4 bases, with 3 bases between them. In germline, CDR1 is MDHEN, CDR2 SYDVKM. The CDR3 is 11 amino acids. The CDR3 coding sequence is TGTGCCAGCAGTTTAATATACGAGCAGTACTTC. This sequence encodes CASSLIYEQYF.

This chain uses TRBV7-2 with TRBJ2-1; 11 nucleotides line up with TRBD2. V lost 2 bases and J lost 4; bases outside the gene matches: 7. The CDR3 sequence is 17 residues long. The germline V gene has CDR1 SGHTA and CDR2 FQGNSA. CDR3 sequence (DNA): TGTGCCAGCAGCTTAATCCCGGGACTAGCGGCTTACAATGAGCAGTTCTTC. Protein: CASSLIPGLAAYNEQFF.

This sequence joins TRBV11-2 and TRBJ1-2, with 9 bases identical to TRBD1. CDR3 size: 14 residues. J was trimmed by 6 bases and V by 5 bases; bases with no gene match: 7. Germline CDR1 reads SGHAT; CDR2 reads FQNNGV. CDR3 bases: TGTGCCAGCAGCCTGCGGGACAGGGTGGATGGCTACACCTTC. Protein: CASSLRDRVDGYTF. Complete variable domain (other parts from reference TRBV11-2 and TRBJ1-2): EAGVAQSPRYKIIEKRQSVAFWCNPISGHATLYWYQQILGQGPKLLIQFQNNGVVDDSQLPKDRFSAERLKGVDSTLKIQPAKLEDSAVYLCASSLRDRVDGYTFGSGTRLTVV.

In regard to this clone: The sample has other DNA sequences that encode this CDR3 too. CDR3 in DNA: TGCGCCAGCAGCTTGGGGACAGGGGGCAATCAGCCCCAGCATTTT. This codes for CASSLGTGGNQPQHF. The V call is TRBV5-1, the J call TRBJ1-5, with 9 bases fitting TRBD1. Germline loops: CDR1 SGHRS, CDR2 YFSETQ. V trimming: 0 bases; J trimming: 2 bases; junction bases outside the gene matches: 0. The CDR3 consists of 15 residues.

The gene calls are TRBV5-1 and TRBJ1-1; D is ambiguous. Germline CDR1 SGHRS, CDR2 YFSETQ. The CDR3 sequence is 12 residues long. Trimming removed 0 bases from V and 11 bases from J, with 11 bases in between. The CDR3 coding sequence is TGCGCCAGCAGCTTGGTGGAGACCCCCGCTTTCTTT. Translating it yields CASSLVETPAFF.

The V call is TRBV5-1, the J call TRBJ2-5; D is possibly TRBD1 (7 bases). CDR1 and CDR2 from the germline V gene are SGHRS and YFSETQ. Trimming took off 6 bases at V and 5 bases at J, with 14 bases between the two ends. The CDR3 is made up of 13 amino acids. The CDR3 bases are TGCGCCAGCAACCAGGGGGGCCTGGAGACCCAGTACTTC. Translating it yields CASNQGGLETQYF.

This chain links TRBV9 with TRBJ2-7, with D perhaps matching TRBD1 or TRBD2 (5 bases each). V lost 3 bases, J lost 2 bases, and 12 bases lay in between. The germline CDR1 and CDR2 sequences are SGDLS and YYNGEE. The CDR3 has 14 amino acids. The CDR3, as DNA: TGTGCCAGCAGCGCCCGGGACCAAGCCTACGAGCAGTACTTC. It translates to CASSARDQAYEQYF.

This sequence joins TRBV28 and TRBJ2-7; weak D call: TRBD2 (7 bases). Germline values: CDR1 MDHEN, CDR2 SYDVKM. This CDR3 is 14 amino acids long. V was trimmed by 2 bases and J by 6 bases, leaving 14 bases between them. CDR3 sequence reads: CASSLMGGPVEQYF. The CDR3, as DNA: TGTGCCAGCAGTTTAATGGGGGGGCCGGTCGAGCAGTACTTC.

The chain combines TRBV19 with TRBJ2-1; maybe TRBD2 (5 bases). In germline, CDR1 is LNHDA, CDR2 SQIVND (reference sequence). The CDR3 covers 15 residues. V lost 2 bases to trimming and J lost 7 bases, with 15 bases between them. The CDR3 DNA follows: TGTGCCAGTAGTATAAGCGGAGCACTCGTAAATGAGCAGTTCTTC. It is translated as CASSISGALVNEQFF.

The V and J genes are TRBV7-9 and TRBJ1-3; TRBD1 is a possible D gene (6 bases). CDR1 and CDR2 (germline): SEHNR, FQNEAQ (reference sequence). The CDR3 is 14 amino acids. V gave up 5 bases and J gave up 4 bases, with 12 bases separating them. The CDR3 DNA reads as TGTGCCAGCAGCCCCAGGGGAACCGGAAACACCATATATTTT. Protein: CASSPRGTGNTIYF.